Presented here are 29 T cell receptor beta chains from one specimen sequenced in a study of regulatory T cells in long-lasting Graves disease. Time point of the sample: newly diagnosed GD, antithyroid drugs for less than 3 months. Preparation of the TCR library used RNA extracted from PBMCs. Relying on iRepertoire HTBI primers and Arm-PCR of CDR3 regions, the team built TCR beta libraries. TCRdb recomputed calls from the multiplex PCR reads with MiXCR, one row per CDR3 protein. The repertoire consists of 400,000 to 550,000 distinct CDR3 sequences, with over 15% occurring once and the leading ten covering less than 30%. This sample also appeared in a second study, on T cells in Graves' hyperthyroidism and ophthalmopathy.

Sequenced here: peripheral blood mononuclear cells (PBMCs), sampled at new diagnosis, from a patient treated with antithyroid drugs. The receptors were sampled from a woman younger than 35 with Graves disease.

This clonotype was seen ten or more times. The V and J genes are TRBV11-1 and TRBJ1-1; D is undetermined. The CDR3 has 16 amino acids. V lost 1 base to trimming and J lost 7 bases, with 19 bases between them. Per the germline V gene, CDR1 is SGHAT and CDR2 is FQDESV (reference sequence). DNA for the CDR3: TGTGCCAGCAGCTTAGGCCCAGACAACGATATTTATGAAGCTTTCTTT. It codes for CASSLGPDNDIYEAFF.

The CDR3 sequence is CAWSVALTSGNTIYF. CDR3 nucleotide sequence: TGTGCCTGGAGTGTGGCACTCACCTCTGGAAACACCATATATTTT. The chain employs TRBV30 and TRBJ1-3; D gene uncertain. The CDR3 runs 15 residues. V lost 0 bases and J 0 bases, leaving 9 bases between the germline ends. Germline CDR1 GTSNPN, CDR2 SVGIG (reference sequence).

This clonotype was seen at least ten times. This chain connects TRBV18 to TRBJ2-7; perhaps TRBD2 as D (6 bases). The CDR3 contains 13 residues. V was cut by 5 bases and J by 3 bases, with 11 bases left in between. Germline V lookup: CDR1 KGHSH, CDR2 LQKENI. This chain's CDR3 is CASSGGGSYEQYF. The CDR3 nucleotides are TGTGCCAGCTCAGGGGGAGGCAGCTACGAGCAGTACTTC.

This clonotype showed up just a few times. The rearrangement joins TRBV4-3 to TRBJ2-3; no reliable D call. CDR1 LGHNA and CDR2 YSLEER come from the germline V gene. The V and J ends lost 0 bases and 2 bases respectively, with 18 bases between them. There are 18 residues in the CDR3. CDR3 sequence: CASSQDISASSFTDTQYF. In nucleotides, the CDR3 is TGCGCCAGCAGCCAAGATATCTCGGCTAGTAGTTTCACAGATACGCAGTATTTT.

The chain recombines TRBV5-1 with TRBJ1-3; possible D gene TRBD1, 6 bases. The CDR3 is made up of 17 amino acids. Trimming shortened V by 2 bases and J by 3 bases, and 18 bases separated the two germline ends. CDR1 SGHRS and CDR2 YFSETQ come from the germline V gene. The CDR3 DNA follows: TGCGCCAGCAGCTTTAATCCCGTGGGGGCTGGTGGAAACACCATATATTTT. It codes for CASSFNPVGAGGNTIYF.

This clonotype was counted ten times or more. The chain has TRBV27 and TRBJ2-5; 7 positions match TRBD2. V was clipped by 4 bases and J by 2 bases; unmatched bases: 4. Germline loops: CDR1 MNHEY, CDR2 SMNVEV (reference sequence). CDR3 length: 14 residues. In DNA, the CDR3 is TGTGCCAGCAGTTCTCGCGGGGGACAAGAGACCCAGTACTTC. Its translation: CASSSRGGQETQYF.

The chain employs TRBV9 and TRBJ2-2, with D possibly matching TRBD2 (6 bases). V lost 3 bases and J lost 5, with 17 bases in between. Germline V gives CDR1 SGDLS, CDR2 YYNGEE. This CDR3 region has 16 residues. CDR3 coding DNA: TGTGCCAGCAGCGGCGCCGGGACGGGGGTGACCGGGGAGCTGTTTTTT. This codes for CASSGAGTGVTGELFF.

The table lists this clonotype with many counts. The CDR3 DNA reads as TGTGCCAGCCTTCAACAGGGATCAGATTACGAGCAGTACTTC. Protein product: CASLQQGSDYEQYF. The chain recombines TRBV12-3 or TRBV12-4 with TRBJ2-7; perhaps TRBD1 as D (6 bases). The length of the CDR3 is 14 residues. The V and J ends lost 8 bases and 4 bases respectively, with 18 bases between them.

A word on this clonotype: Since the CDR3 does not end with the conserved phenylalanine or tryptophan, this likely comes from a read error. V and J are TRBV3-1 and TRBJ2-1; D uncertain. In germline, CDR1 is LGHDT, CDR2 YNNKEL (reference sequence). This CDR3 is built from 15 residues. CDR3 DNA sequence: TGTGCCAGCAGCCGTGATCGGCGCTCCTACAATGGGCAGTTCGTC. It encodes CASSRDRRSYNGQFV.

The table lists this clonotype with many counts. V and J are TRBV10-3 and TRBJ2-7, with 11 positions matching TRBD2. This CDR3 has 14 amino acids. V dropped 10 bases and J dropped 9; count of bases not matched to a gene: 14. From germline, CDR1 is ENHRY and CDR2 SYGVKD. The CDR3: CATQIAGGNQGQYF. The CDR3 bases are TGTGCCACTCAAATAGCGGGAGGGAACCAAGGGCAGTACTTC.

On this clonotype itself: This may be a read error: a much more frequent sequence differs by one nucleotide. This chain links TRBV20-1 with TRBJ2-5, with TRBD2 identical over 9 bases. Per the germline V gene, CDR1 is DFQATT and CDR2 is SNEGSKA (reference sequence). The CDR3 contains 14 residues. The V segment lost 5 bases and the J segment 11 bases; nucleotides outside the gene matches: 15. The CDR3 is CSAPPEREANEQYF. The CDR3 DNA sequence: TGCAGTGCTCCTCCGGAGCGGGAGGCGAATGAGCAGTACTTC.

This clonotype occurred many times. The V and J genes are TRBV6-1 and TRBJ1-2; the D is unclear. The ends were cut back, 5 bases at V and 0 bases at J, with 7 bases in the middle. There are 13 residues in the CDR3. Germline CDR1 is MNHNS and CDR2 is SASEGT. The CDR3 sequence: CASSPQTNYGYTF. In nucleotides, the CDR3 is TGTGCCAGCAGTCCACAGACTAACTATGGCTACACCTTC.

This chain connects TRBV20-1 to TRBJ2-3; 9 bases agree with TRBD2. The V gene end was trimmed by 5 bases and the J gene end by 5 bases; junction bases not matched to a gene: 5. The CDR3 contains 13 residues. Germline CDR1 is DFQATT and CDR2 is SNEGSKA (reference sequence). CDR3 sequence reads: CSAQLAGGDTQYF. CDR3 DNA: TGCAGTGCTCAACTAGCGGGCGGAGATACGCAGTATTTT.

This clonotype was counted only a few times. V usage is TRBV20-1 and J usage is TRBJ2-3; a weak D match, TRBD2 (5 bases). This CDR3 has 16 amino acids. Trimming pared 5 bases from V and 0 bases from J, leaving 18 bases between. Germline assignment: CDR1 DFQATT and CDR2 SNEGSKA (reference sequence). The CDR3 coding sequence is TGCAGTGCTCATAACACCGCGAGAGGGAGCACAGATACGCAGTATTTT. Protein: CSAHNTARGSTDTQYF.

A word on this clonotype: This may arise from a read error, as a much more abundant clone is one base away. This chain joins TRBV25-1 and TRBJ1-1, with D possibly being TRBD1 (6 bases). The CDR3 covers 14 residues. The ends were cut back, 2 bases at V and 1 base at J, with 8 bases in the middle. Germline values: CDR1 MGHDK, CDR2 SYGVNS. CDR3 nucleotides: TGTGCCAGCAGTGAAGGGGGCTCGAACACTGAAGCTTTCTTT. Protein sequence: CASSEGGSNTEAFF.

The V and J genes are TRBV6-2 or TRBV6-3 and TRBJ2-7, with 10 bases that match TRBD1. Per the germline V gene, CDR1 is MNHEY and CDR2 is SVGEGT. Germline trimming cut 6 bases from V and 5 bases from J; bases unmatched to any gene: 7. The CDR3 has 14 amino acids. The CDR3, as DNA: TGTGCCAGCAGGGCAGACAGGGGGCAAAACGAGCAGTACTTC. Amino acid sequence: CASRADRGQNEQYF.

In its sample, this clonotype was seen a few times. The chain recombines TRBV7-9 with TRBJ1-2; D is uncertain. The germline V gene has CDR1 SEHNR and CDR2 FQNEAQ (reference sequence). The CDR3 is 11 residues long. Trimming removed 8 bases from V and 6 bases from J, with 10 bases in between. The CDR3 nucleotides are TGTGCCAGCCGCGCAGGAAATGGCTACACCTTC. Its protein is CASRAGNGYTF.

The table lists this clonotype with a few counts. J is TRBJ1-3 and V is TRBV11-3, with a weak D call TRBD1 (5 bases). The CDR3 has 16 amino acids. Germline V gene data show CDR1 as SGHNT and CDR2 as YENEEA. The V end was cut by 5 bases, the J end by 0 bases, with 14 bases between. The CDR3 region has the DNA TGTGCCAGCAGCCTAAGAGGGGTTTTCTCTGGAAACACCATATATTTT. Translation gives CASSLRGVFSGNTIYF.

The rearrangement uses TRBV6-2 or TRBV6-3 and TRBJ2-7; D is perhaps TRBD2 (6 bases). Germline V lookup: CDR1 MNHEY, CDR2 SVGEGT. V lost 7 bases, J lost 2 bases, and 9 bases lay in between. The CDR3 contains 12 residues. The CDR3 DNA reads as TGTGCCAGCATGCCGGGGGCCTACGAGCAGTACTTC. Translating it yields CASMPGAYEQYF.

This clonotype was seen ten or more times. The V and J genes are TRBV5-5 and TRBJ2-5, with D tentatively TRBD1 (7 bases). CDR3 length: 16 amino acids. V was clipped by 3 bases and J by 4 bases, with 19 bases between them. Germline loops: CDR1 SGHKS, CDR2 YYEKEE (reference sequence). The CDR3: CASSWQLTGTGETQYF. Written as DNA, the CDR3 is TGTGCCAGCAGCTGGCAATTGACAGGGACTGGAGAGACCCAGTACTTC.

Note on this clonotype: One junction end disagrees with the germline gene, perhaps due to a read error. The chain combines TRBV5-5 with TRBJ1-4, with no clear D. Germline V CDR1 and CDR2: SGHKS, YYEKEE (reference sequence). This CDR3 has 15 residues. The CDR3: CAGSLAPHGDEELFF. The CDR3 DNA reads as TGTGCCGGCAGCTTGGCCCCCCACGGGGATGAAGAACTGTTTTTT. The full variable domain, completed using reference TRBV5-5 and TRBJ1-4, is DAGVTQSPTHLIKTRGQQVTLRCSPISGHKSVSWYQQVLGQGPQFIFQYYEKEERGRGNFPDRFSARQFPNYSSELNVNALLLGDSALYLCAGSLAPHGDEELFFGSGTQLSVL.

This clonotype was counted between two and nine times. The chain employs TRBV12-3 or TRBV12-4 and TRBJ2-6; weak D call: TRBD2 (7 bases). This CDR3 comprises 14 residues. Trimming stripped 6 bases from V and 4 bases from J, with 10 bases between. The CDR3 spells CASRGRGGANVLTF. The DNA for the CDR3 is TGTGCCAGCAGAGGGAGGGGGGGGGCCAACGTCCTGACTTTC.

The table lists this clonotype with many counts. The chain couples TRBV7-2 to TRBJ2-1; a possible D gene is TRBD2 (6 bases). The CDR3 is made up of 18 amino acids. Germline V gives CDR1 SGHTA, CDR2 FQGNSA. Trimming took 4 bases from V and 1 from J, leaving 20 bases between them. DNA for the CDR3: TGTGCCAGCAGCTGGAGTCCCGGGACTTCTCGGTCCTACAATGAGCAGTTCTTC. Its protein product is CASSWSPGTSRSYNEQFF.

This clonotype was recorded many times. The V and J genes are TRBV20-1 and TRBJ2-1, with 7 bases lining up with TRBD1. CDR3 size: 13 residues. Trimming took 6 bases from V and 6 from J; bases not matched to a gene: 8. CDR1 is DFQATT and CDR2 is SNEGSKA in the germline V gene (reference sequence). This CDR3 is CSAPRDSGNEQFF. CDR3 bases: TGCAGTGCCCCCCGGGACAGTGGCAATGAGCAGTTCTTC.

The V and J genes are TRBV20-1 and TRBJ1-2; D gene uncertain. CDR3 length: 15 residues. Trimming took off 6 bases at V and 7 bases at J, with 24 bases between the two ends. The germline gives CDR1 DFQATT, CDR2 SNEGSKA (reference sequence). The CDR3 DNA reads TGCAGTGCCACATACCGGGCCTCCCGGCTGGGTGGCTACACCTTC. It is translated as CSATYRASRLGGYTF.

In DNA, the CDR3 is TGCAGCGTTGAGTCGCCAGGCACAGGGCCCCAGCATTTT. Translating gives CSVESPGTGPQHF. The chain joins TRBV29-1 to TRBJ1-5; TRBD1 is a possible D gene (5 bases). The CDR3 is 13 amino acids. Germline CDR1 is SQVTM and CDR2 is ANQGSEA. Trimming cost V 3 bases and J 9 bases, with 15 bases left between them.

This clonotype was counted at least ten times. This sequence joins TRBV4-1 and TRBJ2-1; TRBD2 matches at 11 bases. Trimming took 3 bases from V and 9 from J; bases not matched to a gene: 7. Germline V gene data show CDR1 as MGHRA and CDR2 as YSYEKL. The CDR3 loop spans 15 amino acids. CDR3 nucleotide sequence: TGCGCCAGCAGCCAGGTAGCGGGAGGGCAGCTTGAGCAGTTCTTC. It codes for CASSQVAGGQLEQFF.

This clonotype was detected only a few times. CDR3 sequence: CASSSRSGQFNSPLHF. In nucleotides, the CDR3 is TGTGCCAGCAGCTCCCGTTCGGGACAGTTTAATTCACCCCTCCACTTT. V gene TRBV3-1 combines with J gene TRBJ1-6; 7 bases fit TRBD1. The V and J ends lost 5 bases and 6 bases, in that order; junction bases with no gene match: 10. The CDR3 length is 16 residues. CDR1 is LGHDT and CDR2 is YNNKEL in the germline V gene (reference sequence).

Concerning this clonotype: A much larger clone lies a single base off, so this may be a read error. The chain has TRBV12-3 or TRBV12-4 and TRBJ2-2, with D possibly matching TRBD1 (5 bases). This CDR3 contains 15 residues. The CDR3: CTSSLGAGSTGELFF. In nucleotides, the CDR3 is TGTACCAGCAGTTTAGGGGCAGGGTCCACCGGGGAGCTGTTTTTT.